The 6 T cell receptor beta chains reported below all come from one sample, sequenced in a study of PD-L1 blockade in urothelial cancer. The time point was: peripheral blood 6 weeks after treatment start. Libraries were prepared by immunoSEQ multiplex PCR; TCRdb keeps only in-frame clonotypes and omits some of them. This sample has about 110,000 clones, with 91% found just once. Sequencing was performed on PBMCs, taken around atezolizumab (anti-PD-L1) treatment. These receptors originate from a man aged 55-75 years with urothelial cancer.

This chain links TRBV4-2 with TRBJ2-2, with D possibly matching TRBD1 (6 bases). The CDR3 is 17 residues long. Trimming removed 0 bases from V and 6 bases from J, with 17 bases in between. Germline lookup yields CDR1 LGHNA and CDR2 YNFKEQ. The CDR3 sequence: CASSQDFGRGRPGELFF. The CDR3 nucleotides are TGTGCCAGCAGCCAAGATTTCGGCAGGGGTAGGCCCGGGGAGCTGTTTTTT.

The V gene is TRBV7-9, the J gene TRBJ2-1; 8 nucleotides match TRBD1. Germline V gives CDR1 SEHNR, CDR2 FQNEAQ (reference sequence). This CDR3 has 16 amino acids. With 6 bases clipped from V and 1 base from J, the junction kept 8 bases outside the gene matches. In DNA form, the CDR3 reads TGTGCCAGCAGGTTACCCCGGGACAGGTCCTACAATGAGCAGTTCTTC. It specifies CASRLPRDRSYNEQFF.

The chain carries TRBV6-4 and TRBJ2-5; D not resolved. CDR3 length: 14 amino acids. Trimming left V 6 bases short and J 0 bases short, with 11 bases between. CDR1 and CDR2 from the germline V gene are MRHNA and SNTAGT. In DNA form, the CDR3 reads TGTGCCAGCAGCCCGCTCGCGGACCAAGAGACCCAGTACTTC. Its protein product is CASSPLADQETQYF.

J is TRBJ1-2 and V is TRBV7-2; no clear D gene. CDR3 length: 16 amino acids. The germline gives CDR1 SGHTA, CDR2 FQGNSA. Trimming removed 5 bases from V and 7 bases from J, with 23 bases in between. In DNA, the CDR3 is TGTGCCAGCAGCCCCCTGGGGAGCGCCCTAACTGGTGGCTACACCTTC. Encoded protein: CASSPLGSALTGGYTF.

The chain employs TRBV5-4 and TRBJ2-5, with 9 bases fitting TRBD2. Per the germline V gene, CDR1 is SGHNT and CDR2 is YYREEE (reference sequence). V dropped 4 bases and J dropped 4; count of bases not matched to a gene: 11. There are 16 residues in the CDR3. CDR3 protein: CASSPEGAGGSETQYF. The CDR3 region has the DNA TGTGCCAGCAGCCCGGAGGGAGCGGGAGGCTCAGAGACCCAGTACTTC.

This chain connects TRBV25-1 to TRBJ1-1, with D maybe TRBD1 (5 bases). Germline V lookup: CDR1 MGHDK, CDR2 SYGVNS. There are 13 residues in the CDR3. V gave up 7 bases and J gave up 4 bases, with 13 bases separating them. The CDR3 protein is CASTRAGGTEAFF. The CDR3 bases are TGTGCCAGCACTCGAGCGGGGGGCACTGAAGCTTTCTTT. Filled out from reference TRBV25-1 and TRBJ1-1, the complete variable domain reads EADIYQTPRYLVIGTGKKITLECSQTMGHDKMYWYQQDPGMELHLIHYSYGVNSTEKGDLSSESTVSRIRTEHFPLTLESARPSHTSQYLCASTRAGGTEAFFGQGTRLTVV.